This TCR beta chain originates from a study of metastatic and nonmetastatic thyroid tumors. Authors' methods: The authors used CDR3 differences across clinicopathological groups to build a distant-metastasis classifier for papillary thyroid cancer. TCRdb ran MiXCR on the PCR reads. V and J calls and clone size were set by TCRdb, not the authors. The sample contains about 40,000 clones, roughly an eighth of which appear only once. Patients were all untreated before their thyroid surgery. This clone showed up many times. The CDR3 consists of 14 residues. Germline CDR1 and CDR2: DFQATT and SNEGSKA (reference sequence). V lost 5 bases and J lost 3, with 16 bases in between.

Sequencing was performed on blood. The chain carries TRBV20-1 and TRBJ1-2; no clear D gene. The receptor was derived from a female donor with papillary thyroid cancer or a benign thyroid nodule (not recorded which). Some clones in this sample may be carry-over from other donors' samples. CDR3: CSALLWEGDYGYTF. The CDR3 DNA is TGCAGTGCTCTCTTGTGGGAGGGCGACTATGGCTACACCTTC.